The T cell receptor beta chain under discussion was sequenced for a study of T-cell reconstitution after alpha-beta-depleted transplantation in children. This clonotype was detected many times. Between the trimmed V and J ends, which lost 6 bases and 3 bases, there was a span of 18 bases. There are 15 residues in the CDR3. Preparation of the TCRbeta library was carried out with unique molecular identifiers. TCRdb recomputed calls from the PCR reads with MiXCR, one row per CDR3 protein. The sample lists around 600,000 distinct CDR3 sequences; approximately 16% were seen once. The clonotype was recovered from a human donor who donated a stem cell graft to a child with acute myeloid leukemia. The specimen was PBMCs from the stem cell graft donor, collected from the stem cell graft. V is TRBV12-3 or TRBV12-4 and J is TRBJ2-7, with D maybe TRBD2 (6 bases). DNA of the CDR3: TGTGCCAGCAGCTTTGGACTAACTAGAGTCTACGAGCAGTACTTC. Protein product: CASSFGLTRVYEQYF.